This TCR beta chain was sequenced for a study of a mutant IDH1 vaccine in newly diagnosed glioma. About the study: There were roughly 62% males and roughly 40% females among treated patients, whose mean age was about 40 years. Study conclusions and caveats: Pseudoprogression looked unconnected to shifts in top peripheral T cell clonotypes.

The method was immunoSEQ multiplex PCR; TCRdb's version includes in-frame clones alone and lacks a portion of them. The sample records more than 55,000 clones, about 81% being singletons. The time point: week 23, last vaccination. Vaccination comprised doses that each held 300 ug of mutant IDH1 20-mer peptide, plus topical imiquimod. The length of the CDR3 is 14 residues. The germline V gene encodes CDR1 MNHEY and CDR2 SMNVEV (reference sequence). Trimming left V 4 bases short and J 3 bases short, with 11 bases between. Comment on this clone: The antigen is unknown.

Source: PBMCs, taken from a glioma patient whose treatment included an IDH1 peptide vaccine. The source is a woman in her forties with glioma. Some clones in this sample may be carry-over from other donors' samples. This sequence joins TRBV27 and TRBJ2-3, with D uncertain. CDR3 amino acids: CASSSLDGTDTQYF. The CDR3 DNA reads as TGTGCCAGCAGTTCCCTAGACGGTACAGATACGCAGTATTTT.